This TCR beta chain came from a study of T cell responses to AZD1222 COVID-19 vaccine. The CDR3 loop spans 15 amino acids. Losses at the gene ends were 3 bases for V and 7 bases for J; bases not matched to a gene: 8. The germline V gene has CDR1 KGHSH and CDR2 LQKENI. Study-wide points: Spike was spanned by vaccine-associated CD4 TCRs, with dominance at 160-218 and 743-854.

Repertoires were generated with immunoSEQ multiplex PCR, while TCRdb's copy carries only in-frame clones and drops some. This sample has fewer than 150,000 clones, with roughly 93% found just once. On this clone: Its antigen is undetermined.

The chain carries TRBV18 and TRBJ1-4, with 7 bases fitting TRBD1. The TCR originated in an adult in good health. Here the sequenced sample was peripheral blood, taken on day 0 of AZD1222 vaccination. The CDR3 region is CASSPITGEGEKLFF. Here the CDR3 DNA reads TGTGCCAGCTCACCCATCACAGGGGAAGGTGAAAAACTGTTTTTT.